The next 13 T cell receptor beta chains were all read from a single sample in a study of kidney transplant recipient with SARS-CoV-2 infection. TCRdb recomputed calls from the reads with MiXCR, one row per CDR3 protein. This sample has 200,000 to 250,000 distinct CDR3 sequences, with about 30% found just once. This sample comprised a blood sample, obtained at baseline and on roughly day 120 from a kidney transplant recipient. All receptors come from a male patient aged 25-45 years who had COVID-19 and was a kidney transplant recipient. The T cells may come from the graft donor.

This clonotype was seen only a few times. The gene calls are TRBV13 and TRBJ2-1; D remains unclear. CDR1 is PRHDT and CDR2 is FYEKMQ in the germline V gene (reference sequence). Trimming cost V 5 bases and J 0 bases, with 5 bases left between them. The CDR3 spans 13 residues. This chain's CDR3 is CASSTSSYNEQFF. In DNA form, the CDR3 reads TGTGCCAGCAGCACGAGCTCCTACAATGAGCAGTTCTTC.

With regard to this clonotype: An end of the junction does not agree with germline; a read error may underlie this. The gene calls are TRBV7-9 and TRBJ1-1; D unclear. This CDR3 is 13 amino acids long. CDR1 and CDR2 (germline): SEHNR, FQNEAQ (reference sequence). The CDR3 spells CDSSSQVNTEAFF. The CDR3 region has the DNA TGTGACAGCAGCTCCCAGGTAAACACTGAAGCTTTCTTT.

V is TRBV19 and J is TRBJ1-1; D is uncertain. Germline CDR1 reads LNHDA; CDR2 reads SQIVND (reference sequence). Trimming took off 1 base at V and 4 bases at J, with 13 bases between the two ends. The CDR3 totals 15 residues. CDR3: CASSIVSGFGTEAFF. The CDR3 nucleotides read TGTGCCAGTAGTATAGTTTCAGGTTTTGGCACTGAAGCTTTCTTT. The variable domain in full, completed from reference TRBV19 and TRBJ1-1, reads DGGITQSPKYLFRKEGQNVTLSCEQNLNHDAMYWYRQDPGQGLRLIYYSQIVNDFQKGDIAEGYSVSREKKESFPLTVTSAQKNPTAFYLCASSIVSGFGTEAFFGQGTRLTVV.

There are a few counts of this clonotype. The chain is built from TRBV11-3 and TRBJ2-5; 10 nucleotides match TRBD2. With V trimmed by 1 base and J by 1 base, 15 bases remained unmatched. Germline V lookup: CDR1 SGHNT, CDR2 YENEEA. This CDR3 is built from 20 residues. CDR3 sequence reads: CASSLGVPLAGEVGQETQYF. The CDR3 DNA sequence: TGTGCCAGCAGCTTAGGAGTACCGCTAGCGGGAGAAGTTGGCCAAGAGACCCAGTACTTC.

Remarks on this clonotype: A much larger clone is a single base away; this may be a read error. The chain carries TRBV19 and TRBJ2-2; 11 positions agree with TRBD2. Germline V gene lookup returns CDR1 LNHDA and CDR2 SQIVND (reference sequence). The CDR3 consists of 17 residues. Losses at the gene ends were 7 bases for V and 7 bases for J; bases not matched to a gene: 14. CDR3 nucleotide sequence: TGTGCCAGTAACTTAGCGGGAGGGCCGGGGACCATCGGGGAGCTGTTTTTT. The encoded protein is CASNLAGGPGTIGELFF. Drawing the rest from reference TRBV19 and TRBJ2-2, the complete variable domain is DGGITQSPKYLFRKEGQNVTLSCEQNLNHDAMYWYRQDPGQGLRLIYYSQIVNDFQKGDIAEGYSVSREKKESFPLTVTSAQKNPTAFYLCASNLAGGPGTIGELFFGEGSRLTVL.

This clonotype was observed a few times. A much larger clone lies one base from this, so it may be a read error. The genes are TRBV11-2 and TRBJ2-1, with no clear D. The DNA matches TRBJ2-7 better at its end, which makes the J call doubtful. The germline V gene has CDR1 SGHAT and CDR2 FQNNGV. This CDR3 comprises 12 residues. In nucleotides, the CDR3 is TGTGCCAGCAGCATCCGCCCCTACGAGCAGTACTTC. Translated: CASSIRPYEQYF.

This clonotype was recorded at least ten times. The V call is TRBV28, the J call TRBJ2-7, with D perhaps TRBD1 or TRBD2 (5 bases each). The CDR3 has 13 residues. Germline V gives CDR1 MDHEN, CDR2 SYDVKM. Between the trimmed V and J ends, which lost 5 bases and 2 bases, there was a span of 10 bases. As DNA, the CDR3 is TGTGCCAGCAGTGGGACGGTGCCCTACGAGCAGTACTTC. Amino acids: CASSGTVPYEQYF.

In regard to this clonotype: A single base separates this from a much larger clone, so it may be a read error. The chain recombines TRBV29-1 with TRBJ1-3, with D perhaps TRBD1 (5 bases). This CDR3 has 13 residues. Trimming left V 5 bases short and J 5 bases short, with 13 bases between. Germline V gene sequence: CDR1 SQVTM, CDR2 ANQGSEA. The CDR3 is CSVRRQGRNTIYF. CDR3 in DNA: TGCAGCGTTAGGCGGCAGGGTAGAAACACCATATATTTT.

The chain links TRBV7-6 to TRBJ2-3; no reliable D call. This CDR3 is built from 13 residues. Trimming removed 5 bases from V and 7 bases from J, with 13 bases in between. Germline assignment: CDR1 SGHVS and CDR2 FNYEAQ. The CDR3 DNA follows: TGTGCCAGCAGCCTACGACAAGGGAATACGCAGTATTTT. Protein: CASSLRQGNTQYF.

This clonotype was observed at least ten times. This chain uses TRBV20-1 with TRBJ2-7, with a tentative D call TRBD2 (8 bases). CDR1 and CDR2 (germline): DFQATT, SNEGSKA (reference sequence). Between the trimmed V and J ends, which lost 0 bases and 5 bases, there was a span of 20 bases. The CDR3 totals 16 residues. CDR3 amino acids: CSARDGRGRPLDEQYF. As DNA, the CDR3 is TGCAGTGCTAGAGACGGGAGGGGGCGACCCCTTGACGAGCAGTACTTC.

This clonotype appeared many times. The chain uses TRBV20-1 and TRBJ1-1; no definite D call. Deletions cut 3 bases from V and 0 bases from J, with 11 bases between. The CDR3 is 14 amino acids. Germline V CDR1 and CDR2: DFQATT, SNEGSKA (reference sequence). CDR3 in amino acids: CSASYPQMNTEAFF. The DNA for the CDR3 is TGCAGTGCTAGTTATCCTCAGATGAACACTGAAGCTTTCTTT.

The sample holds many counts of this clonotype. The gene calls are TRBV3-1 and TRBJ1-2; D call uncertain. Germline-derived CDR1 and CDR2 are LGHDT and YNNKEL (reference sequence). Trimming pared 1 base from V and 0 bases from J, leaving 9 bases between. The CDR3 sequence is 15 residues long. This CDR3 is CASSQAGVTNYGYTF. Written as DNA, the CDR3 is TGTGCCAGCAGCCAAGCGGGCGTAACTAACTATGGCTACACCTTC.

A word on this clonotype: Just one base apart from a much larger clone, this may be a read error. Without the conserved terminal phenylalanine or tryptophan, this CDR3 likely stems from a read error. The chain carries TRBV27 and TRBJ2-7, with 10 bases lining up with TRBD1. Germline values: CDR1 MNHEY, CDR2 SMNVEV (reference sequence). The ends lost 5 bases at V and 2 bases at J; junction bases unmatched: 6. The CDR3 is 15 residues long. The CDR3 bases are TGTGCCAGCAGTCCTAAAGACAGGGGGCCCTACGAGCAGTACCTC. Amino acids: CASSPKDRGPYEQYL.